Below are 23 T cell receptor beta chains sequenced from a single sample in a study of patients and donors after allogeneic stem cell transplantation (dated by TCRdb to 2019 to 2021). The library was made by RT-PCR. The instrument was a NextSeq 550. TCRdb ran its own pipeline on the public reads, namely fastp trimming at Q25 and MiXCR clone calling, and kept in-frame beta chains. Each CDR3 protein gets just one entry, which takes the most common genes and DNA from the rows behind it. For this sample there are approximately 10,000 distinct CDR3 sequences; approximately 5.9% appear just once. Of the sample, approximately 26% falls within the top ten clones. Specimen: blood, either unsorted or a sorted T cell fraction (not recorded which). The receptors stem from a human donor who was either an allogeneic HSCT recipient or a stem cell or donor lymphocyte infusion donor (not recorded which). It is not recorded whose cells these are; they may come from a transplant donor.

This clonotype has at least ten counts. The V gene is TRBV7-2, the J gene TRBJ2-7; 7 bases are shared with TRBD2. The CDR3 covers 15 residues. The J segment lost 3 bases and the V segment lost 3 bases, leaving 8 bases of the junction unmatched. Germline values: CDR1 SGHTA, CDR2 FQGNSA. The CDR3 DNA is TGTGCCAGCAGCTTCGCGGGGACTATCAACTACGAGCAGTACTTC. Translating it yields CASSFAGTINYEQYF.

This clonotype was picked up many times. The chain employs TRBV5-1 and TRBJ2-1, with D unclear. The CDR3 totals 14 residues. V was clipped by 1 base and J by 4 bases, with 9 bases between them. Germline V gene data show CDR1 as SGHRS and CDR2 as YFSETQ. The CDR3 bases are TGCGCCAGCAGCTTGTTCAGCCGGTACAATGAGCAGTTCTTC. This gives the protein CASSLFSRYNEQFF.

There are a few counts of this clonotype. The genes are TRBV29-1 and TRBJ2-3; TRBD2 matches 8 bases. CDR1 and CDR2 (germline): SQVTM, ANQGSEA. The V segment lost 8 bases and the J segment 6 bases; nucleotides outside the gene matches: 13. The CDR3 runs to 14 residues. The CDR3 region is CSTSGGAGVDTQYF. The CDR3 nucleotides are TGCAGCACCTCGGGGGGGGCGGGAGTTGATACGCAGTATTTT.

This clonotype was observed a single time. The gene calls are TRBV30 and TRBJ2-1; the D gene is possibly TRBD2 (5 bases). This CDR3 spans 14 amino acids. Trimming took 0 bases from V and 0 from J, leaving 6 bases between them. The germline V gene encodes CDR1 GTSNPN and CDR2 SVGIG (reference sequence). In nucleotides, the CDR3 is TGTGCCTGGAGTGTACGGGGCTCCTACAATGAGCAGTTCTTC. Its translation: CAWSVRGSYNEQFF.

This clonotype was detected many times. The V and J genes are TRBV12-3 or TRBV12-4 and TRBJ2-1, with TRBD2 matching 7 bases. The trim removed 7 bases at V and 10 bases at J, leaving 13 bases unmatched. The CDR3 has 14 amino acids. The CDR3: CASTQVRTSAEQFF. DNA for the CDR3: TGTGCCAGCACCCAAGTCCGAACTAGCGCAGAGCAGTTCTTC.

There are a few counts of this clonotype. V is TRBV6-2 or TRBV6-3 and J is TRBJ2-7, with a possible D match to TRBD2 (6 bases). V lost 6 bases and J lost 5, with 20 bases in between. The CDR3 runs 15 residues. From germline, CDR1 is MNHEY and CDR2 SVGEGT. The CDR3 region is CASSVLAPDRHEQYF. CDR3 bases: TGTGCCAGCAGCGTACTAGCTCCGGACCGTCACGAGCAGTACTTC.

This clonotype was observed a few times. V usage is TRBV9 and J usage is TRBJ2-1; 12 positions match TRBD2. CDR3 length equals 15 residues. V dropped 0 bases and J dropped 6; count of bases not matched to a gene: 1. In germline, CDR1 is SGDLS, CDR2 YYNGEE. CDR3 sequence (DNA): TGTGCCAGCAGCGTAGGACTAGCGGGAGTCAATGAGCAGTTCTTC. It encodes CASSVGLAGVNEQFF.

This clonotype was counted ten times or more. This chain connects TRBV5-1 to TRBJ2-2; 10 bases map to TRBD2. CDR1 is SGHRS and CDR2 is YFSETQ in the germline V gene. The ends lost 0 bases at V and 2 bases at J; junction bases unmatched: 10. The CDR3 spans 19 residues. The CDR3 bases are TGCGCCAGCAGCTTGGTCTCGGTCCGACTAGCGGGCAACACCGGGGAGCTGTTTTTT. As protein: CASSLVSVRLAGNTGELFF.

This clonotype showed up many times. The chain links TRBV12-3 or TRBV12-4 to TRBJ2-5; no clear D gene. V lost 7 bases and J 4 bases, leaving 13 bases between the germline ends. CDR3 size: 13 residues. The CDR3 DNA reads TGTGCCAGCACATTTGGTTTAGGAGAGACCCAGTACTTC. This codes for CASTFGLGETQYF.

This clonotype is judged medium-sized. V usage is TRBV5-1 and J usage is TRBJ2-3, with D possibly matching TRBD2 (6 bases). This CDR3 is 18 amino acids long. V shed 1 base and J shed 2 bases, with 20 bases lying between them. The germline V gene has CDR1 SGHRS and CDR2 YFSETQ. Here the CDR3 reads CASSLTAIGAGITDTQYF. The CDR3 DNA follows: TGCGCCAGCAGCTTGACCGCGATCGGGGCGGGGATCACAGATACGCAGTATTTT.

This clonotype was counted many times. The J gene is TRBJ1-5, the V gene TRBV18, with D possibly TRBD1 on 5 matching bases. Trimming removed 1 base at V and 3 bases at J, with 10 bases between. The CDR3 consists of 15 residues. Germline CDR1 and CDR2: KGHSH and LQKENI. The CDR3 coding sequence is TGTGCCAGCTCACCACGACAGAGCTACAATCAGCCCCAGCATTTT. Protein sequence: CASSPRQSYNQPQHF. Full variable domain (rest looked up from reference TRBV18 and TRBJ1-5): NAGVMQNPRHLVRRRGQEARLRCSPMKGHSHVYWYRQLPEEGLKFMVYLQKENIIDESGMPKERFSAEFPKEGPSILRIQQVVRGDSAAYFCASSPRQSYNQPQHFGDGTRLSIL.

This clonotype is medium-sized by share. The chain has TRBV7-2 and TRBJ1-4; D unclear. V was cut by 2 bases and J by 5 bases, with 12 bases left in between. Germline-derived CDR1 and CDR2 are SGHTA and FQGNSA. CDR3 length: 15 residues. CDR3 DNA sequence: TGTGCCAGCAGCTTACTCTCAATTGCAAATGAAAAACTGTTTTTT. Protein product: CASSLLSIANEKLFF. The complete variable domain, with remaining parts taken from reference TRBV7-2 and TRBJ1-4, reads GAGVSQSPSNKVTEKGKDVELRCDPISGHTALYWYRQSLGQGLEFLIYFQGNSAPDKSGLPSDRFSAERTGGSVSTLTIQRTQQEDSAVYLCASSLLSIANEKLFFGSGTQLSVL.

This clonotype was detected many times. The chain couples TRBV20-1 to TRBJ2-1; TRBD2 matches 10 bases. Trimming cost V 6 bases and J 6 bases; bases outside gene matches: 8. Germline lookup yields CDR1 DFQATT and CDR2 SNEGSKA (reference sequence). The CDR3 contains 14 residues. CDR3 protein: CSALKASGSNEQFF. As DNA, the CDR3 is TGCAGTGCCCTGAAGGCTAGCGGGAGCAATGAGCAGTTCTTC.

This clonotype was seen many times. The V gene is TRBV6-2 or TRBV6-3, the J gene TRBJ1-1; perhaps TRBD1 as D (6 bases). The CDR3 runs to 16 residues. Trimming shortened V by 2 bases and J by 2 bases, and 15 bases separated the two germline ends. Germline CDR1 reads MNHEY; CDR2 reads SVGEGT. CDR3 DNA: TGTGCCAGCAGTTACGAAGGCAGGGGACCAAACACTGAAGCTTTCTTT. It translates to CASSYEGRGPNTEAFF.

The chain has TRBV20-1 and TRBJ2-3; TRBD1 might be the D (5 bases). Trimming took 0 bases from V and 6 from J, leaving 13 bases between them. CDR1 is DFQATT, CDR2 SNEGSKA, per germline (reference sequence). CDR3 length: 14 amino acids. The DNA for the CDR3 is TGCAGTGCTAGAGAACAGGTTCTAAGGGATACGCAGTATTTT. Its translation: CSAREQVLRDTQYF.

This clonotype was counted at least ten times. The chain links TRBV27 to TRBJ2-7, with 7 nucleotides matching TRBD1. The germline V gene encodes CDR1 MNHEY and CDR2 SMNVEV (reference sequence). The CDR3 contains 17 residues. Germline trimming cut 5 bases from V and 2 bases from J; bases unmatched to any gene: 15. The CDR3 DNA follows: TGTGCCAGCAGTATGTCCTTAGGGACAGCGGAAGCCTACGAGCAGTACTTC. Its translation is CASSMSLGTAEAYEQYF.

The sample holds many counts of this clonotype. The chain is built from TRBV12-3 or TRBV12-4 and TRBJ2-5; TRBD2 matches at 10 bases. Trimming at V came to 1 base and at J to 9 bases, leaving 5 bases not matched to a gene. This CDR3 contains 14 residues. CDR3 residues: CASSLGASGRAQYF. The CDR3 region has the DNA TGTGCCAGCAGTTTAGGGGCTAGCGGGAGAGCCCAGTACTTC.

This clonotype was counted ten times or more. CDR3 in DNA: TGTGCCACCAGTGATAGTGGGAGGGCCCAAGAGACCCAGTACTTC. Translating gives CATSDSGRAQETQYF. The chain recombines TRBV24-1 with TRBJ2-5, with 7 bases matching TRBD2. Germline V gives CDR1 KGHDR, CDR2 SFDVKD. V lost 3 bases and J lost 1; bases outside the gene matches: 4. The CDR3 has 15 amino acids.

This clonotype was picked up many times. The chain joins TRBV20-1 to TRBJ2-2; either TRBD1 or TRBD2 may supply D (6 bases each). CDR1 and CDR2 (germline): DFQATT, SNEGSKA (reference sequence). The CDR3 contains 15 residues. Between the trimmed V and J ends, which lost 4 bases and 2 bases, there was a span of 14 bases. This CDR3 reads CSATQGGPNTGELFF. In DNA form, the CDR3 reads TGCAGTGCTACACAGGGAGGACCTAACACCGGGGAGCTGTTTTTT.

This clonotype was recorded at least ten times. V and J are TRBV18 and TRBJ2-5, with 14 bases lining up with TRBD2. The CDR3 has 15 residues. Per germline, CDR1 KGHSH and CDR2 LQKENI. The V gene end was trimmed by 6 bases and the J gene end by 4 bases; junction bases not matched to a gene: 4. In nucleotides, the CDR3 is TGTGCCAGCTCGTCCGGGACTAGCGGGAGAGAGACCCAGTACTTC. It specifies CASSSGTSGRETQYF. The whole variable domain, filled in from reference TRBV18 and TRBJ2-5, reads NAGVMQNPRHLVRRRGQEARLRCSPMKGHSHVYWYRQLPEEGLKFMVYLQKENIIDESGMPKERFSAEFPKEGPSILRIQQVVRGDSAAYFCASSSGTSGRETQYFGPGTRLLVL.

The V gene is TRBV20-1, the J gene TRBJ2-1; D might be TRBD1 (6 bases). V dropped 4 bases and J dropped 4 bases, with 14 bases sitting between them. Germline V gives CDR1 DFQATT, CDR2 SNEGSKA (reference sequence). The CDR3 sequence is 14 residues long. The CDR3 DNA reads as TGCAGTGCTACCCAGGGGACGGCTTACAATGAGCAGTTCTTC. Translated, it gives CSATQGTAYNEQFF.

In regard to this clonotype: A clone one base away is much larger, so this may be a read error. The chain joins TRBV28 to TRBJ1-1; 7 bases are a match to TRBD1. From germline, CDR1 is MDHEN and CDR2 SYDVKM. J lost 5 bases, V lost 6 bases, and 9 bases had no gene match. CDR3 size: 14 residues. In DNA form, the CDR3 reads TGTGCCAGCAGGGGGCCGGGACAGTGGACTGAAGCTTTCTTT. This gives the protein CASRGPGQWTEAFF.

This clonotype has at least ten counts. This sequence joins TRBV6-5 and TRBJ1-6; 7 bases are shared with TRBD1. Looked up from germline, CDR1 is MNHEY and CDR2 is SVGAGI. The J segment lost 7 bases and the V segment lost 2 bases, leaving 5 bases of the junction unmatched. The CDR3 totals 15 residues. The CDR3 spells CASSYGGTENSPLHF. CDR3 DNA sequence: TGTGCCAGCAGTTACGGGGGGACAGAGAATTCACCCCTCCACTTT.